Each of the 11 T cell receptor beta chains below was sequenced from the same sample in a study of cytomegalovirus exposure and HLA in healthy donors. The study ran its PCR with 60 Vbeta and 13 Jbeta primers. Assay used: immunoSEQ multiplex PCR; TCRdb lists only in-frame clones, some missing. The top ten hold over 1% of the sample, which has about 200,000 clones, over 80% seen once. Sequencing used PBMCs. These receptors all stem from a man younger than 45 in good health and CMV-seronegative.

CDR3 coding DNA: TGTGCCAGCAGCCCGATCGCAGGGACCGGGGAGCTGTTTTTT. Its translation is CASSPIAGTGELFF. V gene TRBV6-1 combines with J gene TRBJ2-2, with D possibly being TRBD1 (5 bases). The CDR3 runs to 14 residues. Per the germline V gene, CDR1 is MNHNS and CDR2 is SASEGT. Trimming cost V 6 bases and J 5 bases, with 13 bases left between them.

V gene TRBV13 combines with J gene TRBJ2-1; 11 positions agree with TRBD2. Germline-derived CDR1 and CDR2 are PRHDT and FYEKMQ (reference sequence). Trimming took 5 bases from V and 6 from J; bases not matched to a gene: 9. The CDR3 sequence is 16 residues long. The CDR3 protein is CASSPNSGGVANEQFF. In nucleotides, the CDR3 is TGTGCCAGCAGCCCTAATAGCGGGGGGGTCGCCAATGAGCAGTTCTTC.

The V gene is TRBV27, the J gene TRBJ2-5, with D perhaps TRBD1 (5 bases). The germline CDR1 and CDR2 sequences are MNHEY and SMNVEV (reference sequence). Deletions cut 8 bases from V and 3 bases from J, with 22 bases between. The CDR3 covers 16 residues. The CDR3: CASAPYRSGIEETQYF. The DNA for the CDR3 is TGTGCCAGCGCCCCCTACAGGTCAGGAATAGAAGAGACCCAGTACTTC.

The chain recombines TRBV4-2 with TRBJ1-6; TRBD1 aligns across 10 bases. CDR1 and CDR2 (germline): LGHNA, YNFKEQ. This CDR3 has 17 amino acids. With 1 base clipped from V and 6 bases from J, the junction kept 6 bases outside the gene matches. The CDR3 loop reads CASSQGGWDRGNSPLHF. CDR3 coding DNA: TGTGCCAGCAGCCAAGGCGGCTGGGACAGGGGTAATTCACCCCTCCACTTT.

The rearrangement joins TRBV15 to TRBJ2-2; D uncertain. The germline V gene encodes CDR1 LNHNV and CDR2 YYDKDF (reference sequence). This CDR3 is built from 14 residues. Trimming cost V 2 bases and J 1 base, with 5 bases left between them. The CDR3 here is CATSRRGNTGELFF. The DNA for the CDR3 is TGTGCCACCAGCAGACGAGGGAACACCGGGGAGCTGTTTTTT.

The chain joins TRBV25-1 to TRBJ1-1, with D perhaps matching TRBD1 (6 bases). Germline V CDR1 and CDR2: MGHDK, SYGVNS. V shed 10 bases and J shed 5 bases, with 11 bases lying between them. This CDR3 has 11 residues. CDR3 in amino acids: CATGRGTEAFF. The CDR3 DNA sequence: TGTGCCACCGGAAGGGGGACTGAAGCTTTCTTT. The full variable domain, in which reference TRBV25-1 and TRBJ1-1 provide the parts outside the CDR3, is EADIYQTPRYLVIGTGKKITLECSQTMGHDKMYWYQQDPGMELHLIHYSYGVNSTEKGDLSSESTVSRIRTEHFPLTLESARPSHTSQYLCATGRGTEAFFGQGTRLTVV.

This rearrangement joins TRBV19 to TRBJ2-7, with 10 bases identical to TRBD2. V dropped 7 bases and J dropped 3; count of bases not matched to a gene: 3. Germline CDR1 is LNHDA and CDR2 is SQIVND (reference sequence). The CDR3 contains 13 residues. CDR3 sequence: CASNPSGSYEQYF. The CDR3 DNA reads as TGTGCCAGTAATCCTAGCGGGAGCTACGAGCAGTACTTC. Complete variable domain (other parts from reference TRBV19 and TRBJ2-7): DGGITQSPKYLFRKEGQNVTLSCEQNLNHDAMYWYRQDPGQGLRLIYYSQIVNDFQKGDIAEGYSVSREKKESFPLTVTSAQKNPTAFYLCASNPSGSYEQYFGPGTRLTVT.

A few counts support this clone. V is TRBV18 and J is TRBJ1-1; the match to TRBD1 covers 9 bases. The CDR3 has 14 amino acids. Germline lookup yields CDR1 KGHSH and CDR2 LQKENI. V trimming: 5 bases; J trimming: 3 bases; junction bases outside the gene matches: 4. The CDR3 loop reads CASSSRTGDTEAFF. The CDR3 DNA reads TGTGCCAGCTCATCCCGGACAGGGGACACTGAAGCTTTCTTT.

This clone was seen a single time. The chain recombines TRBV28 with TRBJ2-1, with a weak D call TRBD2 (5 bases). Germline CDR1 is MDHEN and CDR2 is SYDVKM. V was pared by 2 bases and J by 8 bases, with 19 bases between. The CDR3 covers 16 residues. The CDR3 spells CASSLSGGRAYHEQFF. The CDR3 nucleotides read TGTGCCAGCAGTTTAAGCGGCGGGCGAGCATACCATGAGCAGTTCTTC.

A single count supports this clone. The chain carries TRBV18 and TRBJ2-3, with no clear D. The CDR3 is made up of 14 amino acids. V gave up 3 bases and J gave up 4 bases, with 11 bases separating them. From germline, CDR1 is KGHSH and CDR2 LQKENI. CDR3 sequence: CASSPPRSADTQYF. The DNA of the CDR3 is TGTGCCAGCTCACCCCCGCGGAGCGCAGATACGCAGTATTTT.

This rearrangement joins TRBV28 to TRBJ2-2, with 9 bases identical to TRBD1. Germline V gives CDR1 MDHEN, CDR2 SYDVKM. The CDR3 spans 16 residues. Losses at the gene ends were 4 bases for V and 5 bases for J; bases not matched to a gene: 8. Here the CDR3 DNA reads TGTGCCAGCAGTTCACCCGGGACAGGGTTAACCGGGGAGCTGTTTTTT. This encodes CASSSPGTGLTGELFF.